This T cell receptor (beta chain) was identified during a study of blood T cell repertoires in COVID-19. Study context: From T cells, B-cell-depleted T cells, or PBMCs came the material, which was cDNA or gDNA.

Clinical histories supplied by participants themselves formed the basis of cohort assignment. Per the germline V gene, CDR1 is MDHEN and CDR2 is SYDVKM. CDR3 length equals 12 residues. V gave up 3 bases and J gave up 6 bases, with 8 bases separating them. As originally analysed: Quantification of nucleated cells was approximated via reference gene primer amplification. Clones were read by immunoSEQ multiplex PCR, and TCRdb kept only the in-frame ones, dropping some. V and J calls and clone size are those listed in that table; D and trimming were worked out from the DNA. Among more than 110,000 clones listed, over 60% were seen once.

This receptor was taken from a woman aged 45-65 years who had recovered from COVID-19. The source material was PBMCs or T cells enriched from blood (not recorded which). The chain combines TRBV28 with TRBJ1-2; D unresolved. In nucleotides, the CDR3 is TGTGCCAGCAGTTTGGCCCTTAATGGCTACACCTTC. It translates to CASSLALNGYTF.